This T cell receptor beta chain was identified during a study of OX40 agonist ivuxolimab in advanced cancers. This CDR3 contains 12 residues. The germline V and J ends were trimmed by 4 bases and 7 bases, with 8 bases remaining between them. Looked up from germline, CDR1 is SNHLY and CDR2 is FYNNEI. Clones were read by immunoSEQ multiplex PCR, and TCRdb kept only the in-frame ones, dropping some. Of fewer than 100,000 clones listed, about 93% are singletons. This specimen was CD4+ or CD8+ T cells sorted from blood, taken in a trial of the OX40 agonist ivuxolimab. J is TRBJ2-1 and V is TRBV2, with TRBD1 as a possible D gene (5 bases). The clonotype was recovered from an adult with an advanced solid tumor such as melanoma, head and neck, liver or kidney cancer. CDR3 nucleotide sequence: TGTGCCAGCAGTGGAGACAGAAATGAGCAGTTCTTC. Translating it yields CASSGDRNEQFF.